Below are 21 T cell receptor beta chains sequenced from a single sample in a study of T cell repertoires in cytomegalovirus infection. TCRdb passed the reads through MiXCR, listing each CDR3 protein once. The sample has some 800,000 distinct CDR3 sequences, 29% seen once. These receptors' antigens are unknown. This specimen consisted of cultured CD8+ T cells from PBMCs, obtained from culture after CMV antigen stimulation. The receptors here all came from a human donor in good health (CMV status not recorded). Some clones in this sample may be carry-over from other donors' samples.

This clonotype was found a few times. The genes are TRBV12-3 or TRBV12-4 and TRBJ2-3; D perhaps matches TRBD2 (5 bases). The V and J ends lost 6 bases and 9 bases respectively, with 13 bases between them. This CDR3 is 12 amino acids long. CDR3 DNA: TGTGCCAGCAGGCCGGGATCGGGGACGCAGTATTTT. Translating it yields CASRPGSGTQYF.

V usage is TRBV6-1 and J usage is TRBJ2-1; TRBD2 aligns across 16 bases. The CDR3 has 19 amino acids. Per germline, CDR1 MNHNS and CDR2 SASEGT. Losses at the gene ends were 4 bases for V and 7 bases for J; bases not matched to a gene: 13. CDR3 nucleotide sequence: TGTGCCAGCAGTGCCTCGCGGGGAGGGACTAGCGGGGGGGCTAATGAGCAGTTCTTC. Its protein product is CASSASRGGTSGGANEQFF.

For the CDR3, the DNA is TGCAGCGGGACGAGGGCGGGGGAGGACAATGAGCAGTTCTTC. Translation gives CSGTRAGEDNEQFF. The genes are TRBV29-1 and TRBJ2-1; TRBD2 aligns across 7 bases. Germline V lookup: CDR1 SQVTM, CDR2 ANQGSEA. The CDR3 totals 14 residues. The ends lost 7 bases at V and 5 bases at J; junction bases unmatched: 11.

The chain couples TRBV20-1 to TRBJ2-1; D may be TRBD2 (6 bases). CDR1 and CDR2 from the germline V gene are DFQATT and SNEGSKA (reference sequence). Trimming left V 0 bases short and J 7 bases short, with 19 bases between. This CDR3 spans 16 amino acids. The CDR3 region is CSARDPEGLIMNEQFF. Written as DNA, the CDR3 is TGCAGTGCTAGAGATCCGGAGGGATTAATAATGAATGAGCAGTTCTTC.

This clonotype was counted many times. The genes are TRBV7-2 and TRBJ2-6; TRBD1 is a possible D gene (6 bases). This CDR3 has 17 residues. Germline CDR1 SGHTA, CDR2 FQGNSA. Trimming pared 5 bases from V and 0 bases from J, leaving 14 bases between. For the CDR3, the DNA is TGTGCCAGCAGCCCGGGGACACCGTACTCTGGGGCCAACGTCCTGACTTTC. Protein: CASSPGTPYSGANVLTF.

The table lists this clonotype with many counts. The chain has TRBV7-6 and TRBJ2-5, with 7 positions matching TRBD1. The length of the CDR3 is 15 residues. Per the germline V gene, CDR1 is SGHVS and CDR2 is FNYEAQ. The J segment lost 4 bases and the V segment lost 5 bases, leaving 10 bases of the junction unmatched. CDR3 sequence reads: CASSRGQPARETQYF. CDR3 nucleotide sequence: TGTGCCAGCAGCCGGGGACAGCCGGCACGAGAGACCCAGTACTTC.

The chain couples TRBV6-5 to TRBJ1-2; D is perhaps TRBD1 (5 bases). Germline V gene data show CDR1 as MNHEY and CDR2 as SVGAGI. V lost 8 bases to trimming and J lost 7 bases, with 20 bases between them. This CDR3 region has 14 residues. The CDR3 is CASCFQGSLGGYTF. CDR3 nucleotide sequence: TGTGCCAGCTGCTTTCAGGGATCACTAGGTGGCTACACCTTC.

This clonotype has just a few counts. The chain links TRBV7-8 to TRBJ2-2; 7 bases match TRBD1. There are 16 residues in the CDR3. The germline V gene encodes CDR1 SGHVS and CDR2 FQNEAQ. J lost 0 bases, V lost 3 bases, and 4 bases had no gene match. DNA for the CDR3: TGTGCCAGCAGCTTGCCCGGGACAGCGAACACCGGGGAGCTGTTTTTT. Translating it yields CASSLPGTANTGELFF.

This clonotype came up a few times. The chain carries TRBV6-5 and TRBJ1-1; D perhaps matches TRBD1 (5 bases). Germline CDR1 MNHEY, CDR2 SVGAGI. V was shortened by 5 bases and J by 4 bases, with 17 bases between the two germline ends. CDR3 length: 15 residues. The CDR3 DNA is TGTGCCAGCAGTCATCCCGGGACCCAGTTCACTGAAGCTTTCTTT. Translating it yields CASSHPGTQFTEAFF.

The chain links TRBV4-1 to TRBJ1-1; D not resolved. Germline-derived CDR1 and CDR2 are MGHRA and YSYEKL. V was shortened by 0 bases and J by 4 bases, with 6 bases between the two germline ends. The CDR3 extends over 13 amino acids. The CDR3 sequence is CASSQDMVTEAFF. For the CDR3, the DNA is TGCGCCAGCAGCCAAGATATGGTCACTGAAGCTTTCTTT.

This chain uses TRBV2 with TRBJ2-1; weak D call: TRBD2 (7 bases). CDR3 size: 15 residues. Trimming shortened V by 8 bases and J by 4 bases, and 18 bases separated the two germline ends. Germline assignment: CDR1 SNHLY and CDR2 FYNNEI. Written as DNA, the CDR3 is TGTGCCAGCGGGCGGTTCGGGGGGCAATACAATGAGCAGTTCTTC. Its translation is CASGRFGGQYNEQFF.

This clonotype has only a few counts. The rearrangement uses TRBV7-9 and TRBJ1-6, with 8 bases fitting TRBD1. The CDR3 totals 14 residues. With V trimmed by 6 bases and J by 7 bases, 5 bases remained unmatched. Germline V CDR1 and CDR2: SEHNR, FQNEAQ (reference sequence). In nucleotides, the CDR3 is TGTGCCAGCAGACAGGGGGGCGGGAATTCACCCCTCCACTTT. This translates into CASRQGGGNSPLHF.

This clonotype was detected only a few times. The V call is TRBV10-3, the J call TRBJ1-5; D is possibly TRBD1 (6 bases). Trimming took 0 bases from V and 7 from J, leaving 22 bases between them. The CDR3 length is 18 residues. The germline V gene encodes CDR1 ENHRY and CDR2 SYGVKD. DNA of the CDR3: TGTGCCATCAGTGAGTCGAGTGGGGGGCGGAATCCGACCCAGCCCCAGCATTTT. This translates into CAISESSGGRNPTQPQHF.

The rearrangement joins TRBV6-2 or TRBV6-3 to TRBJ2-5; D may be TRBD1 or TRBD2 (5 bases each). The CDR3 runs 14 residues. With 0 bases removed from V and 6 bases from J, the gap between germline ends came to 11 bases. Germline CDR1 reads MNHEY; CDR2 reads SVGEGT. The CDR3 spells CASSYSGTGKTQYF. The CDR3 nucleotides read TGTGCCAGCAGTTACTCAGGGACCGGGAAGACCCAGTACTTC.

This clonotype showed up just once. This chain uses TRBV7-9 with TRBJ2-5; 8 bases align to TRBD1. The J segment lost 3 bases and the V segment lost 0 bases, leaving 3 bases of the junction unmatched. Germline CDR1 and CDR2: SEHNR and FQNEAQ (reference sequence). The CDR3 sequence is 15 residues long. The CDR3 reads CASSLADRAKETQYF. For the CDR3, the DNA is TGTGCCAGCAGCTTAGCGGACAGGGCCAAAGAGACCCAGTACTTC.

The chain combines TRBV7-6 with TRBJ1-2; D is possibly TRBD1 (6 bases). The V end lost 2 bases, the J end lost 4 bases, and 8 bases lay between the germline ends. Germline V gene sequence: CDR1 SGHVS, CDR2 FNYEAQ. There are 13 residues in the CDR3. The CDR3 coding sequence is TGTGCCAGCAGCTTAAAGGGGGTCTATGGCTACACCTTC. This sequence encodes CASSLKGVYGYTF.

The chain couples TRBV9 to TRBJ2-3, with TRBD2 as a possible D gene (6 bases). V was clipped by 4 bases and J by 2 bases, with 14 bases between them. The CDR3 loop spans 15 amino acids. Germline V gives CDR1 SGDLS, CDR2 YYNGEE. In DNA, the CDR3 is TGTGCCAGCAGCCCCCTTCGGGGGAACACAGATACGCAGTATTTT. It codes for CASSPLRGNTDTQYF.

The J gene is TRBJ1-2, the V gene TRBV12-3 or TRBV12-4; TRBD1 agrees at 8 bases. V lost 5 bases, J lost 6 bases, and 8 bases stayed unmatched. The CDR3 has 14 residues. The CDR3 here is CASSPSGGANGYTF. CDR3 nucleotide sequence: TGTGCCAGCAGTCCCTCAGGGGGCGCAAATGGCTACACCTTC.

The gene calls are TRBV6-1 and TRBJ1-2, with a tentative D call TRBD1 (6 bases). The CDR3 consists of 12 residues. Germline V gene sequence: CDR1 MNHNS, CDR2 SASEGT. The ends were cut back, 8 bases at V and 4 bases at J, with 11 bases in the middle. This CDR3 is CASRTGSYGYTF. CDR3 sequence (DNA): TGTGCCAGCCGAACAGGGTCCTATGGCTACACCTTC.

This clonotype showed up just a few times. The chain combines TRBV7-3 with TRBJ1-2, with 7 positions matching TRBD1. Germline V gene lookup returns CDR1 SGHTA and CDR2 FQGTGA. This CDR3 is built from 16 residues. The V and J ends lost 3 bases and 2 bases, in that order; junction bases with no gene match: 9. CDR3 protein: CASSFIRQGRNYGYTF. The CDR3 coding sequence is TGTGCCAGCAGCTTTATCAGACAGGGTCGGAACTATGGCTACACCTTC.

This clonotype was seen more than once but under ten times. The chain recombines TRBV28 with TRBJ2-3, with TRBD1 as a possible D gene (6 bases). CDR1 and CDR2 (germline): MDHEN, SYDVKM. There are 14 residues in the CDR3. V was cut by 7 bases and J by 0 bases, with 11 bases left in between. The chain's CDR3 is CASNLTGSTDTQYF. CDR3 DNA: TGTGCCAGCAACCTGACAGGTAGCACAGATACGCAGTATTTT.